One and the same sample provided the 19 T cell receptor beta chains below, sequenced in a study of blood T cell repertoires in COVID-19. The table came from immunoSEQ multiplex PCR; TCRdb's copy has only in-frame clones and leaves some out. The sample lists roughly 90,000 clones; 86% were seen once. Input material: peripheral blood. The receptors here all came from a human donor in a cohort sampled during active COVID-19.

The sample holds a few counts of this clone. The rearrangement uses TRBV4-3 and TRBJ1-5; the D is unclear. Germline CDR1 is LGHNA and CDR2 is YSLEER. The CDR3 is made up of 14 amino acids. V lost 0 bases and J 7 bases, leaving 10 bases between the germline ends. The CDR3 loop is CASSQDLQAQPQHF. DNA for the CDR3: TGCGCCAGCAGCCAAGATCTGCAGGCCCAGCCCCAGCATTTT.

This clone was seen just once. V usage is TRBV4-3 and J usage is TRBJ2-4; 8 bases are shared with TRBD2. Unmatched junction bases numbered 4, after V lost 0 bases and J lost 6 bases. In germline, CDR1 is LGHNA, CDR2 YSLEER. CDR3 length equals 15 residues. CDR3 sequence reads: CASSQDGLAGNIQYF. For the CDR3, the DNA is TGCGCCAGCAGCCAAGATGGGCTAGCGGGAAACATTCAGTACTTC.

The V call is TRBV4-3, the J call TRBJ2-3; a possible D gene is TRBD2 (5 bases). V lost 2 bases to trimming and J lost 3 bases, with 6 bases between them. The CDR3 contains 13 residues. The V gene's germline CDR1 is LGHNA and CDR2 YSLEER. The CDR3 reads CASSQRGTDTQYF. As DNA, the CDR3 is TGCGCCAGCAGCCAACGGGGAACAGATACGCAGTATTTT.

CDR3 DNA: TGTGCCAGCAGCCAGACGCGATTGCGGGGGGGCGGAGAGACCCAGTACTTC. Protein product: CASSQTRLRGGGETQYF. This chain connects TRBV14 to TRBJ2-5; 9 bases are a match to TRBD2. CDR1 and CDR2 (germline): SGHDN, FVKESK. With 3 bases clipped from V and 4 bases from J, the junction kept 12 bases outside the gene matches. The length of the CDR3 is 17 residues.

This chain links TRBV6-5 with TRBJ1-2; possibly TRBD1 for D (5 bases). Trimming removed 6 bases from V and 5 bases from J, with 16 bases in between. CDR3 size: 14 residues. Germline CDR1 is MNHEY and CDR2 is SVGAGI. CDR3 protein: CASRKPGLLYGYTF. In DNA, the CDR3 is TGTGCCAGCAGAAAACCAGGGTTATTGTATGGCTACACCTTC.

The J gene is TRBJ2-2, the V gene TRBV4-1; no clear D gene. Per germline, CDR1 MGHRA and CDR2 YSYEKL. The CDR3 is 15 amino acids. V gave up 6 bases and J gave up 0 bases, with 11 bases separating them. The CDR3 DNA sequence: TGCGCCAGCAGATACGACACAGCGAACACCGGGGAGCTGTTTTTT. The encoded protein is CASRYDTANTGELFF.

The gene calls are TRBV7-2 and TRBJ2-1; D gene uncertain. CDR3 length: 15 residues. V was clipped by 3 bases and J by 4 bases, with 13 bases between them. Germline CDR1 reads SGHTA; CDR2 reads FQGNSA. The CDR3 sequence: CASSFIEEIYNEQFF. DNA for the CDR3: TGTGCCAGCAGCTTTATCGAGGAGATTTACAATGAGCAGTTCTTC.

V usage is TRBV19 and J usage is TRBJ1-2, with 10 positions matching TRBD1. This CDR3 is built from 17 residues. Losses at the gene ends were 3 bases for V and 3 bases for J; bases not matched to a gene: 10. CDR1 LNHDA and CDR2 SQIVND come from the germline V gene (reference sequence). CDR3 sequence (DNA): TGTGCCAGTAGTATCTCCGGGACAGGGGTCGCCTACTATGGCTACACCTTC. Encoded protein: CASSISGTGVAYYGYTF.

The genes are TRBV19 and TRBJ2-1; 12 nucleotides align to TRBD1. After removal of 5 bases from V and 7 bases from J, the junction contained 9 bases not matched to a gene. The V gene's germline CDR1 is LNHDA and CDR2 SQIVND (reference sequence). CDR3 length equals 16 residues. CDR3 loop: CASSPRDRGPTNEQFF. CDR3 DNA: TGTGCCAGTAGTCCTAGGGACAGGGGGCCGACGAATGAGCAGTTCTTC.

The chain couples TRBV11-3 to TRBJ1-1; no definite D call. The V end was cut by 0 bases, the J end by 1 base, with 3 bases between. The CDR3 totals 13 residues. Germline-derived CDR1 and CDR2 are SGHNT and YENEEA. The CDR3 reads CASSLDQNTEAFF. CDR3 nucleotides: TGTGCCAGCAGCTTAGACCAGAACACTGAAGCTTTCTTT.

The V call is TRBV28, the J call TRBJ2-7, with D tentatively TRBD1 (5 bases). The CDR3 runs 14 residues. Germline CDR1 MDHEN, CDR2 SYDVKM. V was shortened by 7 bases and J by 3 bases, with 16 bases between the two germline ends. This chain's CDR3 is CASTPVGRVYEQYF. The CDR3 DNA reads as TGTGCCAGCACCCCAGTGGGCAGGGTCTACGAGCAGTACTTC.

This clone was recorded a few times. This chain links TRBV9 with TRBJ2-1, with 9 bases aligning to TRBD2. Germline values: CDR1 SGDLS, CDR2 YYNGEE. This CDR3 has 15 amino acids. Trimming took 2 bases from V and 9 from J; bases not matched to a gene: 9. CDR3 nucleotide sequence: TGTGCCAGCAGCGTTAGCGGGGGCCTGATCGGTGAGCAGTTCTTC. It specifies CASSVSGGLIGEQFF.

This chain joins TRBV19 and TRBJ1-2, with 9 bases lining up with TRBD1. Looked up from germline, CDR1 is LNHDA and CDR2 is SQIVND (reference sequence). After removal of 6 bases from V and 7 bases from J, the junction contained 3 bases not matched to a gene. The CDR3 totals 12 residues. CDR3 sequence: CASRTGGLGYTF. CDR3 nucleotides: TGTGCCAGTAGAACAGGGGGCCTTGGCTACACCTTC.

This clone was seen once. The J gene is TRBJ1-2, the V gene TRBV6-5, with D possibly TRBD1 on 6 matching bases. The germline CDR1 and CDR2 sequences are MNHEY and SVGAGI. This CDR3 has 12 residues. V lost 0 bases to trimming and J lost 8 bases, with 7 bases between them. The CDR3 sequence: CASSYSTGGYTF. CDR3 sequence (DNA): TGTGCCAGCAGTTACTCCACAGGGGGCTACACCTTC.

This chain joins TRBV7-2 and TRBJ2-1; 13 nucleotides align to TRBD2. Germline V gene lookup returns CDR1 SGHTA and CDR2 FQGNSA. With V trimmed by 2 bases and J by 9 bases, 4 bases remained unmatched. The CDR3 is made up of 15 amino acids. The CDR3 bases are TGTGCCAGCAGCTTAACTAGCGGGGGGGCCCTTGAGCAGTTCTTC. Protein product: CASSLTSGGALEQFF.

The V gene is TRBV15, the J gene TRBJ2-1; tentative D call: TRBD2 (6 bases). Germline CDR1 reads LNHNV; CDR2 reads YYDKDF (reference sequence). V lost 0 bases and J lost 0, with 12 bases in between. The CDR3 contains 17 residues. CDR3 residues: CATSRDSSASSYNEQFF. In DNA, the CDR3 is TGTGCCACCAGCAGAGATTCTAGCGCGAGCTCCTACAATGAGCAGTTCTTC.

This chain joins TRBV4-1 and TRBJ2-3, with D possibly TRBD2 on 6 matching bases. Germline assignment: CDR1 MGHRA and CDR2 YSYEKL. The germline V and J ends were trimmed by 0 bases and 2 bases, with 15 bases remaining between them. The CDR3 loop spans 17 amino acids. The CDR3 nucleotides are TGCGCCAGCAGCCAAGATAATTTGGGCGGGGTCACAGATACGCAGTATTTT. This codes for CASSQDNLGGVTDTQYF.

This clone is labeled medium-sized. This sequence joins TRBV7-2 and TRBJ2-5; 10 bases align to TRBD2. The CDR3 has 17 amino acids. The germline V gene encodes CDR1 SGHTA and CDR2 FQGNSA. The V segment lost 3 bases and the J segment 5 bases; nucleotides outside the gene matches: 12. CDR3 sequence (DNA): TGTGCCAGCAGCTTGGGGTTGGCTAGCGGGGGTGGGGAGACCCAGTACTTC. It yields the protein CASSLGLASGGGETQYF.

The chain employs TRBV6-9 and TRBJ1-3, with TRBD1 as a possible D gene (6 bases). This CDR3 region has 19 residues. V lost 4 bases and J lost 0, with 22 bases in between. Looked up from germline, CDR1 is MNHGY and CDR2 is SVAAGI. The CDR3 spells CASSSPTQDRASSGNTIYF. For the CDR3, the DNA is TGTGCCAGCAGTTCACCAACACAGGACAGAGCCAGCTCTGGAAACACCATATATTTT.